Listed below are T cell receptor beta chains from one sample, sequenced in a study of T cells after yellow fever vaccination. TCRdb re-called the 5' RACE reads with MiXCR, one entry per CDR3 protein. The sample has hundreds of thousands of distinct CDR3 sequences, more than 9% seen once. This material consisted of PBMCs, taken on the day of the yellow fever booster vaccination. The source of these receptors is a man younger than 40 who received the YFV17D yellow fever vaccine. The CDR3 runs from the conserved cysteine through the conserved F or W. The D gene is left open where the match is weak. Clone size is stated in some rows and not others, as once, few, many or a class when expanded.

clone_size: few
v_call: TRBV13
d_call: -
j_call: TRBJ2-2
cdr3_aa: CASSLPPTLIANTGELFF
cdr3_nt: TGTGCCAGCAGCTTACCACCAACCTTAATTGCGAACACCGGGGAGCTGTTTTTT

clone_size: many
v_call: TRBV12-3/TRBV12-4
d_call: TRBD1
j_call: TRBJ2-7
cdr3_aa: CASTPGQPRPDEQYF
cdr3_nt: TGTGCCAGCACCCCGGGACAGCCCCGACCGGACGAGCAGTACTTC

clone_size: -
v_call: TRBV20-1
d_call: TRBD2
j_call: TRBJ2-3
cdr3_aa: CSATLRTSGNTDTQYF
cdr3_nt: TGCAGTGCCACTCTTAGGACTAGCGGGAACACAGATACGCAGTATTTT

clone_size: -
v_call: TRBV5-1
d_call: -
j_call: TRBJ2-1
cdr3_aa: CASDAGLSNNEQFF
cdr3_nt: TGCGCCAGCGACGCCGGACTATCAAACAATGAGCAGTTCTTC

clone_size: few
v_call: TRBV5-1
d_call: TRBD2
j_call: TRBJ2-1
cdr3_aa: CASSSEKTSGKYNEQFF
cdr3_nt: TGCGCCAGCAGCTCGGAGAAGACTAGCGGGAAGTACAATGAGCAGTTCTTC

clone_size: once
v_call: TRBV6-2/TRBV6-3
d_call: -
j_call: TRBJ2-5
cdr3_aa: CASSYLVGGEETQYF
cdr3_nt: TGTGCCAGCAGTTACCTAGTAGGTGGTGAAGAGACCCAGTACTTC

clone_size: few
v_call: TRBV10-2
d_call: TRBD1
j_call: TRBJ2-1
cdr3_aa: CASSEPRDRGTYEQFF
cdr3_nt: TGCGCCAGCAGTGAGCCGCGGGACAGGGGAACGTATGAGCAGTTCTTC

clone_size: many
v_call: TRBV7-6
d_call: -
j_call: TRBJ2-7
cdr3_aa: CASSLAYTREQYF
cdr3_nt: TGTGCCAGCAGCTTAGCTTATACACGCGAGCAGTACTTC

clone_size: -
v_call: TRBV6-5
d_call: -
j_call: TRBJ1-2
cdr3_aa: CASSYRTRINGYTF
cdr3_nt: TGTGCCAGCAGTTACAGGACCAGGATAAATGGCTACACCTTC

clone_size: once
v_call: TRBV7-8
d_call: -
j_call: TRBJ2-5
cdr3_aa: CASSQGSSTAGTQYF
cdr3_nt: TGTGCCAGCAGCCAGGGCTCTAGTACTGCTGGGACCCAGTACTTC

clone_size: -
v_call: TRBV7-8
d_call: TRBD2
j_call: TRBJ2-1
cdr3_aa: CASSLRLAGVSALF
cdr3_nt: TGTGCCAGCAGCCTGAGACTAGCGGGCGTCTCCGCGCTCTTC